The 18 T cell receptor beta chains presented below share a single source sample, sequenced in a study of blood T cell repertoires in COVID-19. The repertoire was sequenced with immunoSEQ multiplex PCR; TCRdb's copy has only in-frame clones and lacks some. The repertoire holds under 300,000 clones, with about 83% as singletons. Material: peripheral blood. The receptors originated from a human donor in a cohort sampled during active COVID-19.

This chain connects TRBV19 to TRBJ1-1; D not resolved. Germline lookup yields CDR1 LNHDA and CDR2 SQIVND (reference sequence). The CDR3 spans 14 residues. V lost 5 bases and J 1 base, leaving 11 bases between the germline ends. The CDR3 region is CASSVGSPNTEAFF. The CDR3 DNA sequence: TGTGCCAGTAGTGTCGGGTCTCCGAACACTGAAGCTTTCTTT.

The genes are TRBV5-1 and TRBJ1-4, with TRBD1 matching 10 bases. V was pared by 4 bases and J by 3 bases, with 6 bases of the junction left unmatched. The germline V gene has CDR1 SGHRS and CDR2 YFSETQ. The CDR3 runs 16 residues. The CDR3 is CASSPRTGGPNEKLFF. The CDR3, as DNA: TGCGCCAGCAGCCCACGGACAGGGGGACCTAATGAAAAACTGTTTTTT.

This clone was detected only once. The chain recombines TRBV18 with TRBJ1-2; no firm D call. The V end lost 3 bases, the J end lost 4 bases, and 15 bases lay between the germline ends. The V gene's germline CDR1 is KGHSH and CDR2 LQKENI. This CDR3 comprises 15 residues. CDR3 coding DNA: TGTGCCAGCTCACCCGACGGGGAGTTAGGCTATGGCTACACCTTC. It encodes CASSPDGELGYGYTF.

In DNA, the CDR3 is TGTGCCAGCAGCCCTAACCGAAGGGGTGCCTACACCTTC. Translated, it gives CASSPNRRGAYTF. The chain recombines TRBV28 with TRBJ1-2, with a tentative D call TRBD1 (5 bases). The CDR3 sequence is 13 residues long. Germline CDR1 reads MDHEN; CDR2 reads SYDVKM. Trimming shortened V by 6 bases and J by 10 bases, and 18 bases separated the two germline ends.

The chain uses TRBV2 and TRBJ1-2; TRBD1 matches at 12 bases. After removal of 9 bases from V and 3 bases from J, the junction contained 5 bases not matched to a gene. Per the germline V gene, CDR1 is SNHLY and CDR2 is FYNNEI. The CDR3 sequence is 14 residues long. The CDR3 reads CAREGTGGDYGYTF. The DNA of the CDR3 is TGTGCCAGGGAGGGGACAGGGGGCGACTATGGCTACACCTTC. Full variable domain (missing parts from reference TRBV2 and TRBJ1-2): EPEVTQTPSHQVTQMGQEVILRCVPISNHLYFYWYRQILGQKVEFLVSFYNNEISEKSEIFDDQFSVERPDGSNFTLKIRSTKLEDSAMYFCAREGTGGDYGYTFGSGTRLTVV.

The V gene is TRBV6-5, the J gene TRBJ2-2; the D gene is possibly TRBD2 (6 bases). The CDR3 is made up of 14 amino acids. CDR1 is MNHEY and CDR2 is SVGAGI in the germline V gene. The ends were cut back, 4 bases at V and 7 bases at J, with 13 bases in the middle. In DNA form, the CDR3 reads TGTGCCAGCAGTTCCGACGGGGGAAGCGGGGAGCTGTTTTTT. This codes for CASSSDGGSGELFF.

DNA of the CDR3: TGTGCCACCAGTGATGAGGACAGGGACCAAGAGACCCAGTACTTC. Amino acid sequence: CATSDEDRDQETQYF. This chain joins TRBV24-1 and TRBJ2-5; 8 bases match TRBD1. Trimming removed 3 bases from V and 0 bases from J; junction bases left unmatched: 2. Germline CDR1 and CDR2: KGHDR and SFDVKD. This CDR3 region has 15 residues.

This chain joins TRBV6-4 and TRBJ2-3, with D unclear. The CDR3 runs 13 residues. Germline lookup yields CDR1 MRHNA and CDR2 SNTAGT. Trimming pared 9 bases from V and 2 bases from J, leaving 12 bases between. The CDR3 coding sequence is TGTGCCAGGCCCCGACTGCTCACAGATACGCAGTATTTT. Translation gives CARPRLLTDTQYF.

This clone was seen a single time. This sequence joins TRBV4-2 and TRBJ1-6; tentative D call: TRBD1 (6 bases). CDR1 is LGHNA and CDR2 is YNFKEQ in the germline V gene. Trimming removed 0 bases from V and 9 bases from J, with 15 bases in between. The CDR3 has 16 residues. The CDR3 nucleotides read TGTGCCAGCAGCCAAGACCCAGGGGATTGGCGTTCACCCCTCCACTTT. It encodes CASSQDPGDWRSPLHF.

The V and J genes are TRBV2 and TRBJ2-3; tentative D call: TRBD2 (5 bases). The CDR3 totals 13 residues. The germline gives CDR1 SNHLY, CDR2 FYNNEI. V gave up 2 bases and J gave up 4 bases, with 7 bases separating them. Here the CDR3 DNA reads TGTGCCAGCAGTGAACTCGGGGCAGATACGCAGTATTTT. Translated: CASSELGADTQYF. Drawing the rest from reference TRBV2 and TRBJ2-3, the complete variable domain is EPEVTQTPSHQVTQMGQEVILRCVPISNHLYFYWYRQILGQKVEFLVSFYNNEISEKSEIFDDQFSVERPDGSNFTLKIRSTKLEDSAMYFCASSELGADTQYFGPGTRLTVL.

V and J are TRBV15 and TRBJ2-7; 14 bases line up with TRBD2. The J segment lost 9 bases and the V segment lost 1 base, leaving 8 bases of the junction unmatched. The germline CDR1 and CDR2 sequences are LNHNV and YYDKDF (reference sequence). The CDR3 covers 16 residues. The DNA of the CDR3 is TGTGCCACCAGCAGAGGGGGGGGGACTAGCGGGAGTTGGCAGTACTTC. This encodes CATSRGGGTSGSWQYF.

V is TRBV6-6 and J is TRBJ2-1; no definite D call. The CDR3 has 13 amino acids. Germline CDR1 is MNHNY and CDR2 is SVGAGI (reference sequence). Trimming removed 0 bases from V and 9 bases from J, with 9 bases in between. CDR3 loop: CASSYSPGGEQFF. The CDR3, as DNA: TGTGCCAGCAGTTACTCCCCTGGCGGTGAGCAGTTCTTC.

The J gene is TRBJ1-3, the V gene TRBV5-1; the D gene is possibly TRBD1 (5 bases). Germline CDR1 reads SGHRS; CDR2 reads YFSETQ. There are 16 residues in the CDR3. Trimming removed 1 base at V and 0 bases at J, with 11 bases between. CDR3 bases: TGCGCCAGCAGCTTGACACAGGCCATCTCTGGAAACACCATATATTTT. This gives the protein CASSLTQAISGNTIYF.

The CDR3 loop is CASSEFKGQGYGYTF. The DNA for the CDR3 is TGTGCCAGCAGTGAATTCAAGGGACAGGGATATGGCTACACCTTC. The V call is TRBV2, the J call TRBJ1-2, with 9 bases fitting TRBD1. CDR1 and CDR2 (germline): SNHLY, FYNNEI. The ends lost 2 bases at V and 5 bases at J; junction bases unmatched: 6. The CDR3 runs 15 residues.

There are a few counts of this clone. The V and J genes are TRBV25-1 and TRBJ2-1; weak D call: TRBD2 (6 bases). The CDR3 has 15 residues. Germline CDR1 MGHDK, CDR2 SYGVNS. V was shortened by 4 bases and J by 10 bases, with 20 bases between the two germline ends. The CDR3 DNA reads as TGTGCCAGCAGTGGAGCGGGCCGACGACTACTGGAGCAGTTCTTC. Encoded protein: CASSGAGRRLLEQFF.

The chain links TRBV12-3 or TRBV12-4 to TRBJ1-2; weak D call: TRBD1 (5 bases). This CDR3 region has 12 residues. Trimming pared 3 bases from V and 8 bases from J, leaving 10 bases between. This CDR3 reads CASSFPTGGYTF. The CDR3 nucleotides are TGTGCCAGCAGTTTTCCCACAGGAGGCTACACCTTC.

The J gene is TRBJ2-2, the V gene TRBV10-1; 12 bases are a match to TRBD1. There are 16 residues in the CDR3. The junction had 5 bases not matched to a gene; V was cut back by 2 bases and J by 7 bases. Germline assignment: CDR1 WNHNN and CDR2 SYGVQD (reference sequence). CDR3 DNA sequence: TGCGCCAGCAGTGAGACGGGACAGGGGGCCTTCGGGGAGCTGTTTTTT. It encodes CASSETGQGAFGELFF.

The genes are TRBV27 and TRBJ2-3; TRBD2 agrees at 7 bases. This CDR3 has 17 residues. The germline V gene encodes CDR1 MNHEY and CDR2 SMNVEV (reference sequence). V lost 6 bases and J lost 1; bases outside the gene matches: 13. The CDR3 DNA reads as TGTGCCAGCAGCGGACTAGTAGGTCCCCAGGGCACAGATACGCAGTATTTT. This sequence encodes CASSGLVGPQGTDTQYF.